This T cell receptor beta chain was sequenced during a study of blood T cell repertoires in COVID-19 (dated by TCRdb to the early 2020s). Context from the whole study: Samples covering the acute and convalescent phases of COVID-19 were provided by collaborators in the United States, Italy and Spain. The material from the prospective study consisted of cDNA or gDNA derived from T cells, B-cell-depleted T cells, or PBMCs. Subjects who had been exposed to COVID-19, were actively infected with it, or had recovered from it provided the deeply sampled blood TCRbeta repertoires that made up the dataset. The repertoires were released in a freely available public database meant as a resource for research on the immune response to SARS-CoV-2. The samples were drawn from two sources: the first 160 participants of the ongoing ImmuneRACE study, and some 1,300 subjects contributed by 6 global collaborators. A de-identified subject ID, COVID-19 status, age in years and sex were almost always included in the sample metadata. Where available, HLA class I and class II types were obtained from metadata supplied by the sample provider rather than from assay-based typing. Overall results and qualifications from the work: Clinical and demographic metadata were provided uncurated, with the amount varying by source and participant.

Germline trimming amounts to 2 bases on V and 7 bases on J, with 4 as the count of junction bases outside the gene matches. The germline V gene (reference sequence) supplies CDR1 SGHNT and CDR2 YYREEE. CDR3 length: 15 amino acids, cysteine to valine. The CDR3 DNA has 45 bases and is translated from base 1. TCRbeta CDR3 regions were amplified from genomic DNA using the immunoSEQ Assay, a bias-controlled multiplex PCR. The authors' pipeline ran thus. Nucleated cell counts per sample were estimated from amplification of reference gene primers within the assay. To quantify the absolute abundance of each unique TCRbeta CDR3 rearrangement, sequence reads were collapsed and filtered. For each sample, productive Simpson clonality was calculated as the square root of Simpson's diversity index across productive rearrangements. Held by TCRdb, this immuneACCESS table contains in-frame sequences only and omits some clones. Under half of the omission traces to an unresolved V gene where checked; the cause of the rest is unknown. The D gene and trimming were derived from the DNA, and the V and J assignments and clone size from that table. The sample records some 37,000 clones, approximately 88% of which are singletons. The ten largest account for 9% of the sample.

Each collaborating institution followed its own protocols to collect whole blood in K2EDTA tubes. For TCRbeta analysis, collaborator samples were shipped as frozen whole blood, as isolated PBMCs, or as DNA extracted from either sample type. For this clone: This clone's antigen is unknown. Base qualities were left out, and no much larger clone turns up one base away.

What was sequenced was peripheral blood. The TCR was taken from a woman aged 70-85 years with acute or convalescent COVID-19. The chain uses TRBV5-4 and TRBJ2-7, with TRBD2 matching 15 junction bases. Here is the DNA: TGTGCCAGCAGCTTTGGGGGACTAGCGGGAGGTGAGCAGTACGTC. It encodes CASSFGGLAGGEQYV.